This T cell receptor (beta chain) was profiled in a study of blood T cells in healthy people across ages. Broader study findings: The authors considered diversity estimates from one million T cells to be underestimates.

A J-beta primer mix and a sample-barcoded 5' primer were used in a second PCR of roughly 7 to 12 cycles. TCRdb fed the 5' RACE reads into MiXCR, producing one record per CDR3 protein. Of more than 700,000 distinct CDR3 sequences detected, around 45% appear once; the ten largest clones hold approximately 18%. As for this clonotype: No antigen is known for it. This may be a read error, as it is one base from a much larger clone.

The length of the CDR3 is 11 residues. V was shortened by 5 bases and J by 5 bases, with 3 bases between the two germline ends. Germline V gene lookup returns CDR1 MNHNY and CDR2 SVGAGI (reference sequence). The receptor was isolated from an elderly man in good health. The chain has TRBV6-6 and TRBJ1-4; D ambiguous. The sample comprised blood. The CDR3 region has the DNA TGTGCCAGCAGTACCAATGAAAAACTGTTTTTT. As protein: CASSTNEKLFF.